One sample yielded the 7 T cell receptor beta chains listed below, sequenced in a study of T cells after yellow fever vaccination (dated by TCRdb to between 2018 and 2021). The treatment or condition label on this specimen signifies: live attenuated yellow fever vaccine strain. The method was 5' RACE. The sample was run on an Illumina HiSeq 2500. The public sequencing data were trimmed at Q25 with fastp and processed into clonotypes with MiXCR by TCRdb, which kept only in-frame beta chains. Merged by CDR3 protein, the rows form single entries marked with the most common genes and DNA. The sample contains 110,000 to 150,000 distinct CDR3 sequences, about 6.9% of them found a single time. The top ten hold under 0.7% of the sample. The material was CD4+ T cells sorted from PBMCs, obtained 10 days after the yellow fever booster vaccination. The receptors derive from a man under 40 who received the YFV17D yellow fever vaccine.

This clonotype was counted many times. This chain joins TRBV7-2 and TRBJ1-4, with 7 bases identical to TRBD1. The V segment lost 7 bases and the J segment 13 bases; nucleotides outside the gene matches: 15. The CDR3 has 14 amino acids. CDR1 is SGHTA, CDR2 FQGNSA, per germline. The CDR3 DNA follows: TGTGCCAGCAAAAACAGGGGCCCCAAGGGTAGACTGTTTTTT. This codes for CASKNRGPKGRLFF.

The J gene is TRBJ2-1, the V gene TRBV12-3 or TRBV12-4; 9 bases are shared with TRBD2. CDR3 length equals 14 residues. V shed 3 bases and J 5 bases; nucleotides not matched to a gene: 2. CDR3 coding DNA: TGTGCCAGCAGTTTGGGGACTAGCAACAATGAGCAGTTCTTC. Translation: CASSLGTSNNEQFF.

This clonotype was counted ten times or more. The chain employs TRBV5-1 and TRBJ2-1; TRBD1 agrees at 7 bases. CDR3 length: 15 amino acids. Germline V gene sequence: CDR1 SGHRS, CDR2 YFSETQ. V lost 0 bases, J lost 5 bases, and 5 bases stayed unmatched. CDR3 protein: CASSLGQGDHNEQFF. Here the CDR3 DNA reads TGCGCCAGCAGCTTGGGACAGGGTGATCACAATGAGCAGTTCTTC. Based on the CDR3 plus reference TRBV5-1 and TRBJ2-1, the full variable domain is KAGVTQTPRYLIKTRGQQVTLSCSPISGHRSVSWYQQTPGQGLQFLFEYFSETQRNKGNFPGRFSGRQFSNSRSEMNVSTLELGDSALYLCASSLGQGDHNEQFFGPGTRLTVL.

The chain has TRBV7-9 and TRBJ2-5; weak D call: TRBD2 (5 bases). The V gene lost 3 bases and the J gene lost 6 bases, with 8 bases spanning the gap. Germline CDR1 reads SEHNR; CDR2 reads FQNEAQ (reference sequence). CDR3 length equals 12 residues. The CDR3 sequence is CASSFEGQTQYF. The CDR3 coding sequence is TGTGCCAGCAGCTTCGAGGGTCAGACCCAGTACTTC.

This clonotype was counted many times. The chain couples TRBV15 to TRBJ2-5; D is ambiguous. The CDR3 runs 12 residues. V was pared by 2 bases and J by 5 bases, with 6 bases between. Germline V gene data show CDR1 as LNHNV and CDR2 as YYDKDF (reference sequence). The CDR3, as DNA: TGTGCCACCAGCAGAAACGGGGAGACCCAGTACTTC. The encoded protein is CATSRNGETQYF. The variable domain in full, with the rest retrieved from reference TRBV15 and TRBJ2-5, is DAMVIQNPRYQVTQFGKPVTLSCSQTLNHNVMYWYQQKSSQAPKLLFHYYDKDFNNEADTPDNFQSRRPNTSFCFLDIRSPGLGDTAMYLCATSRNGETQYFGPGTRLLVL.

This chain uses TRBV19 with TRBJ2-1, with a possible D match to TRBD2 (6 bases). This CDR3 is 14 amino acids long. Germline CDR1 LNHDA, CDR2 SQIVND (reference sequence). The V end was cut by 10 bases, the J end by 2 bases, with 15 bases between. The CDR3 loop is CATRTEGPYNEQFF. The DNA of the CDR3 is TGTGCCACACGTACGGAGGGCCCCTACAATGAGCAGTTCTTC.

The chain uses TRBV11-2 and TRBJ1-1, with 8 positions matching TRBD1. CDR3 length equals 16 residues. Germline CDR1 is SGHAT and CDR2 is FQNNGV. V shed 3 bases and J 1 base; nucleotides not matched to a gene: 7. CDR3 region: CASSFRTGWGNTEAFF. CDR3 DNA sequence: TGTGCCAGCAGCTTTCGGACAGGGTGGGGGAACACTGAAGCTTTCTTT.